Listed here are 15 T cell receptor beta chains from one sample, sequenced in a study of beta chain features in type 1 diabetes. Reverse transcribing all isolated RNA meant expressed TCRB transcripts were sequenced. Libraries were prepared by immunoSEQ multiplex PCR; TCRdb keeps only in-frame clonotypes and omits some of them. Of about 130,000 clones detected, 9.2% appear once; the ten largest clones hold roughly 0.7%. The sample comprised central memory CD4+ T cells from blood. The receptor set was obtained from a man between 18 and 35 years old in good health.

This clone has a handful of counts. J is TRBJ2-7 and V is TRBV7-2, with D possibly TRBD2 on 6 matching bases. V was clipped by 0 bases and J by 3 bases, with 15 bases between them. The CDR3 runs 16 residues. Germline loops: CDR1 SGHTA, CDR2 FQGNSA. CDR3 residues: CASSLARGSFVYEQYF. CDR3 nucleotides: TGTGCCAGCAGCTTAGCGCGGGGTAGCTTCGTCTACGAGCAGTACTTC.

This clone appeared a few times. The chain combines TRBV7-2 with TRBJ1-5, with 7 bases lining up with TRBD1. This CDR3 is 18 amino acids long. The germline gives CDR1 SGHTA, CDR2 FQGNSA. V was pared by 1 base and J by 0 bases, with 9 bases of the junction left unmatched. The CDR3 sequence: CASSLGGTESYSNQPQHF. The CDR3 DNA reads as TGTGCCAGCAGCTTAGGGGGGACAGAATCTTATAGCAATCAGCCCCAGCATTTT.

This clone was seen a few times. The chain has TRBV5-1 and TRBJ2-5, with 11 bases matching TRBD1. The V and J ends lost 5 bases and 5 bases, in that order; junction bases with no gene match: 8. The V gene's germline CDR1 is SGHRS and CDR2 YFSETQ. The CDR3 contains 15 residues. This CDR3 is CASSPWTGGWETQYF. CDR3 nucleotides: TGCGCCAGCAGTCCCTGGACAGGGGGCTGGGAGACCCAGTACTTC.

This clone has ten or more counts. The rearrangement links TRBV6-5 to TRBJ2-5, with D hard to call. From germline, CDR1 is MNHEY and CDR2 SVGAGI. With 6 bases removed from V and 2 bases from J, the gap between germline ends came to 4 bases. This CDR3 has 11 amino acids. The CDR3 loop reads CASRAQETQYF. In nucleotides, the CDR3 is TGTGCCAGCAGGGCTCAAGAGACCCAGTACTTC.

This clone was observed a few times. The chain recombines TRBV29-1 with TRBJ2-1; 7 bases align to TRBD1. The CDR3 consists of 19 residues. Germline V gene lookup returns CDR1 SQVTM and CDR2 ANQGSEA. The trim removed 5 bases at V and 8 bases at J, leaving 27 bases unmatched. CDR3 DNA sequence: TGCAGCGTTCACCTACAGGGGCAGGGGGTAAATTTTGGTCTCGATGAGCAGTTCTTC. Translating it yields CSVHLQGQGVNFGLDEQFF.

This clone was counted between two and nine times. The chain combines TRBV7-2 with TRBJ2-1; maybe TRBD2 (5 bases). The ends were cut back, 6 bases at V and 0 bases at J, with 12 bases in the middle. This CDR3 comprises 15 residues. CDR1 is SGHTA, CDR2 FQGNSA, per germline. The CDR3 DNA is TGTGCCAGCAGACCCCCGGGGAGCTCCTACAATGAGCAGTTCTTC. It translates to CASRPPGSSYNEQFF.

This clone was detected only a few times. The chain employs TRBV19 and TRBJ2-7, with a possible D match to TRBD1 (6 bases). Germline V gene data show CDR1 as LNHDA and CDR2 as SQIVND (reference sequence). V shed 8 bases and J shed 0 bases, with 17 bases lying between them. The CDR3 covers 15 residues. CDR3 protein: CASSNRQESSYEQYF. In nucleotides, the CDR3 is TGTGCCAGTTCTAACAGACAGGAGAGCTCCTACGAGCAGTACTTC.

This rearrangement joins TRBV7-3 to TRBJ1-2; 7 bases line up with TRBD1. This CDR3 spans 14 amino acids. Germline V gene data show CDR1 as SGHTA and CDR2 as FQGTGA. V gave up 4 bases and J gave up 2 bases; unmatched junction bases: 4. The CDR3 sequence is CASSSGTENYGYTF. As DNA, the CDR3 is TGTGCCAGCAGCTCCGGGACAGAAAACTATGGCTACACCTTC.

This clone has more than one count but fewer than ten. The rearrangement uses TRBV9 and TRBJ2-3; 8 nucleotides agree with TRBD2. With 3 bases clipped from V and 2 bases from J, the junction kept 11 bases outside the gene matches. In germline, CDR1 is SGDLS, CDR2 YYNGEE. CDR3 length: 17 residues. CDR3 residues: CASSANTGTRTTDTQYF. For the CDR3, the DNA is TGTGCCAGCAGCGCCAACACCGGGACTAGGACCACAGATACGCAGTATTTT.

CDR3 amino acids: CASRTGMSTNEKLFF. CDR3 in DNA: TGTGCCAGCAGGACAGGGATGTCAACTAATGAAAAACTGTTTTTT. The chain is built from TRBV6-5 and TRBJ1-4; 7 bases are shared with TRBD1. Germline loops: CDR1 MNHEY, CDR2 SVGAGI. Trimming at V came to 6 bases and at J to 0 bases, leaving 4 bases not matched to a gene. The CDR3 consists of 15 residues.

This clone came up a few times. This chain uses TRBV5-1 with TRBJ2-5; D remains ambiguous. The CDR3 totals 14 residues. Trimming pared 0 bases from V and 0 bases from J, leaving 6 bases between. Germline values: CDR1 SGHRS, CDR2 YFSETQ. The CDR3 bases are TGCGCCAGCAGCTTGGGGTCAGACCAAGAGACCCAGTACTTC. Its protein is CASSLGSDQETQYF.

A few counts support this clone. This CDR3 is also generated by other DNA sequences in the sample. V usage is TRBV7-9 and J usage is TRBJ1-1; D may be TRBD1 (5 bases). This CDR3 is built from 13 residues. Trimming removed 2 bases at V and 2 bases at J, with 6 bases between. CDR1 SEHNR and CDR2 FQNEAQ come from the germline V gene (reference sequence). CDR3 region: CASSLQGNTEAFF. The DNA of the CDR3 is TGTGCCAGCAGCTTACAGGGAAACACTGAAGCTTTCTTT.

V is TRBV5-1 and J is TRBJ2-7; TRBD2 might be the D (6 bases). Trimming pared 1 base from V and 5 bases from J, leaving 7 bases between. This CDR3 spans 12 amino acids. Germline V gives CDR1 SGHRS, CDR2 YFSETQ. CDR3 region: CASSLRGDEQYF. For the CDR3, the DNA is TGCGCCAGCAGCTTGCGCGGGGACGAGCAGTACTTC.

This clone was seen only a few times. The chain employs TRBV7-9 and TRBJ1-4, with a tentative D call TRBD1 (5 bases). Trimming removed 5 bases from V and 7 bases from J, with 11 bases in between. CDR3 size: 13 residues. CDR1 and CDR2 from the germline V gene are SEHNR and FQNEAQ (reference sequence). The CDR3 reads CASSRGGTEKLFF. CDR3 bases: TGTGCCAGCAGCCGCGGAGGGACTGAAAAACTGTTTTTT.

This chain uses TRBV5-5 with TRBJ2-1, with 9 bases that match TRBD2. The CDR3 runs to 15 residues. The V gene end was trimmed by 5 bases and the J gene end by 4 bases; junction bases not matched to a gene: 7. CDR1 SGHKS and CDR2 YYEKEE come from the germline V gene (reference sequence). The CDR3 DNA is TGTGCCAGCAGACCGCTAGCGGGGACTTACAATGAGCAGTTCTTC. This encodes CASRPLAGTYNEQFF. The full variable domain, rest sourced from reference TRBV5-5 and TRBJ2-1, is DAGVTQSPTHLIKTRGQQVTLRCSPISGHKSVSWYQQVLGQGPQFIFQYYEKEERGRGNFPDRFSARQFPNYSSELNVNALLLGDSALYLCASRPLAGTYNEQFFGPGTRLTVL.